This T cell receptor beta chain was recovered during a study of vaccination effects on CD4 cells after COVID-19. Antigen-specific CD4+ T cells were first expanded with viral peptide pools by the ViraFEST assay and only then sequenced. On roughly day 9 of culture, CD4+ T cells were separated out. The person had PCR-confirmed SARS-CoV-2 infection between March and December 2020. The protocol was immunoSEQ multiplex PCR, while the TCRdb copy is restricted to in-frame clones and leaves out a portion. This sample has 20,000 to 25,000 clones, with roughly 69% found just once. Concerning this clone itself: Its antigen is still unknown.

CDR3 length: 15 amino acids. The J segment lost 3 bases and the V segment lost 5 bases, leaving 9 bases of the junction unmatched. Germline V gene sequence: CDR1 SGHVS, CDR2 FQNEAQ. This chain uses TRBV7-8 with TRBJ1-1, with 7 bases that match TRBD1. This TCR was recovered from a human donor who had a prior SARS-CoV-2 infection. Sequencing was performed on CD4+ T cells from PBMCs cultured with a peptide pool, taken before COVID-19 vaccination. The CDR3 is CASSAGGGSDTEAFF. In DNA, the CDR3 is TGTGCCAGCAGCGCAGGAGGGGGCTCTGACACTGAAGCTTTCTTT.